This TCR beta chain came from a study of blood T cells in healthy people across ages. Per germline, CDR1 MNHEY and CDR2 SVGAGI. V dropped 0 bases and J dropped 0 bases, with 9 bases sitting between them. The length of the CDR3 is 16 residues. This clonotype was observed a handful of times. It was with a sample-barcoded 5' primer and a J-beta primer mix that a second PCR of about 7 to 12 cycles was run. Each CDR3 protein is one row after TCRdb ran MiXCR on the 5' RACE reads. The table lists 800,000 to 1,300,000 distinct CDR3 sequences, approximately 25% of them singletons. The sample also formed part of further work on T cells of mothers and their children.

Sequenced input: blood. J is TRBJ2-4 and V is TRBV6-5, with D perhaps TRBD2 (5 bases). The TCR comes from a girl under 10 years old in good health. CDR3 amino acids: CASSYSLAGAKNIQYF. In DNA, the CDR3 is TGTGCCAGCAGTTACTCGCTAGCAGGAGCCAAAAACATTCAGTACTTC.